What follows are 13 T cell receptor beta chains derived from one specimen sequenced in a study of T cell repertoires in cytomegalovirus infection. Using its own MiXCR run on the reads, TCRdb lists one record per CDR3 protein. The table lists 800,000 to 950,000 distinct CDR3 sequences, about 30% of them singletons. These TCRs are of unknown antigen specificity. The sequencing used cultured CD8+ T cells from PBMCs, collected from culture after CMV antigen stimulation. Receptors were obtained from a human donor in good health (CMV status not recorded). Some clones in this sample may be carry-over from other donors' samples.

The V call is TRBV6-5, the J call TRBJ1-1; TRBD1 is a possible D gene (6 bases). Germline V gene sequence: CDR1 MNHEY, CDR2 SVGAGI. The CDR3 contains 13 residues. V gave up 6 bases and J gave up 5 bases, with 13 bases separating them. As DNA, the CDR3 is TGTGCCAGCAGATTTACAGGGAGGACTGAAGCTTTCTTT. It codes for CASRFTGRTEAFF.

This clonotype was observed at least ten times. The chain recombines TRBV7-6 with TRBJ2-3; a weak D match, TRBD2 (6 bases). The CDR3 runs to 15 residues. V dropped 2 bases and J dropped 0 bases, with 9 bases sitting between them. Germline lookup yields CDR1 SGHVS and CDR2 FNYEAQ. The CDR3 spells CASSLSGGSTDTQYF. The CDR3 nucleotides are TGTGCCAGCAGCTTATCCGGGGGAAGCACAGATACGCAGTATTTT.

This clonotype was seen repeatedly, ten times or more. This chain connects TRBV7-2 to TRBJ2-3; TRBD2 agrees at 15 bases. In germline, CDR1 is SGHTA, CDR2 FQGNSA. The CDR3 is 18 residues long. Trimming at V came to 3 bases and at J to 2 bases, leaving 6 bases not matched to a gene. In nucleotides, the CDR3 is TGTGCCAGCAGCTTTGGACTAGCGGGGGGGCGGAACACAGATACGCAGTATTTT. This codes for CASSFGLAGGRNTDTQYF.

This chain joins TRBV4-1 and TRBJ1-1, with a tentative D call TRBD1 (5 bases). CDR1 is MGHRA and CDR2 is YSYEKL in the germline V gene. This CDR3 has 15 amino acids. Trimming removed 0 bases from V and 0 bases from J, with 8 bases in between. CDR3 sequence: CASSQEPGLNTEAFF. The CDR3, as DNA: TGCGCCAGCAGCCAAGAACCGGGGCTGAACACTGAAGCTTTCTTT.

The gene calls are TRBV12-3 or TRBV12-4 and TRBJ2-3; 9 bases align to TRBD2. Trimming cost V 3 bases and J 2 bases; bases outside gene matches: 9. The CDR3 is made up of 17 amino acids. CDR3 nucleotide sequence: TGTGCCAGCAGTTTCCCCCTGACTAGCGGATTCACAGATACGCAGTATTTT. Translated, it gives CASSFPLTSGFTDTQYF.

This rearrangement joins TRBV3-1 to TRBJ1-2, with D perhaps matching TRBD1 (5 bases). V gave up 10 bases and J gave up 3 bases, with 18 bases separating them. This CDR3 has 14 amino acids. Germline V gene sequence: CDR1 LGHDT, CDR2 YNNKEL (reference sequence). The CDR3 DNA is TGTGCCACGGGGGGAGGCCTATCCCACTATGGCTACACCTTC. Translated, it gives CATGGGLSHYGYTF.

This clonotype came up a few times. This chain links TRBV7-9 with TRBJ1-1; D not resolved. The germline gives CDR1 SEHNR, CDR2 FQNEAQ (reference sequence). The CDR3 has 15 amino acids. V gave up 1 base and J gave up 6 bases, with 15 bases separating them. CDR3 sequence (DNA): TGTGCCAGCAGCTTAGGAGATCTCGGCTGGGCTGAAGCTTTCTTT. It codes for CASSLGDLGWAEAFF.

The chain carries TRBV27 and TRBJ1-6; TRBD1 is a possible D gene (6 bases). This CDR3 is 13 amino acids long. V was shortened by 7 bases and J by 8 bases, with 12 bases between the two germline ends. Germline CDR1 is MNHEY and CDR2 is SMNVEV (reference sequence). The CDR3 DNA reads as TGTGCCAGCACTTCAGGGGTCTATTCACCCCTCCACTTT. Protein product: CASTSGVYSPLHF.

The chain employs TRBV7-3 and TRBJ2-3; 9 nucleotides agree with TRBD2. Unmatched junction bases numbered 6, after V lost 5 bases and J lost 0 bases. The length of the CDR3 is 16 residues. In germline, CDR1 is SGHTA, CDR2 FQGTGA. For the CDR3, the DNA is TGTGCCAGCAGCCCTGGGACTAGCCGTAGCACAGATACGCAGTATTTT. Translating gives CASSPGTSRSTDTQYF.

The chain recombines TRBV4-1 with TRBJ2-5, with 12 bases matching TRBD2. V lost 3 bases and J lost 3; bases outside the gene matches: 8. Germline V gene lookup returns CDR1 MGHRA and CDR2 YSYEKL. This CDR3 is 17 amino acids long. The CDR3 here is CASSHPASGRVEETQYF. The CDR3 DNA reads TGCGCCAGCAGCCATCCGGCTAGCGGGAGGGTCGAAGAGACCCAGTACTTC.

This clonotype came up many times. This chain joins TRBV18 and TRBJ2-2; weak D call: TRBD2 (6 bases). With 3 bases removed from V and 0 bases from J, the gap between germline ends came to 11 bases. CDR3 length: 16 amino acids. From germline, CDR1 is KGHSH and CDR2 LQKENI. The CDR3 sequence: CASSPGSGPNTGELFF. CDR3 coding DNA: TGTGCCAGCTCACCGGGAAGCGGGCCGAACACCGGGGAGCTGTTTTTT.

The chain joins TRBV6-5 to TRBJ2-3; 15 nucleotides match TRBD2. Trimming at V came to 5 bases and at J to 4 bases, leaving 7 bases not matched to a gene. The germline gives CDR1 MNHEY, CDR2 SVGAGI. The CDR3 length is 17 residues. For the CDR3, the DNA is TGTGCCAGCAGTCTCGGGACTAGCGGGGGGTTGGCAGATACGCAGTATTTT. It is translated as CASSLGTSGGLADTQYF.

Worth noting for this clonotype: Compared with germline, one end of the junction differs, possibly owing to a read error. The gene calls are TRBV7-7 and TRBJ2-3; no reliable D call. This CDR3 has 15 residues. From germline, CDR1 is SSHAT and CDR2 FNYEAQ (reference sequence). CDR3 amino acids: CASSSTPSRTDTQYF. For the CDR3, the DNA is TGTGCTAGCAGCTCCACCCCCTCTAGGACAGATACGCAGTATTTT.